This T cell receptor beta chain was observed in a study of CD8+CD57+ T cells in acquired aplastic anemia. Study-level information: Sorted cells (CD4+ and CD8+) yielded DNA amounts that averaged roughly 3.2 ug.

Points from the study as a whole: Between patients and controls, twenty-nine CD8+ CDR3 sequences were found in common. No significant difference in CD8+ Simpson's diversity was found between patients and controls.

The sequenced patients had an expansion of CD8+CD57+ cells seen by flow cytometry. Blood came from patients not yet given any therapy. Only a few counts were recorded for this clonotype. Its antigen is currently unknown. CDR1 is ENHRY and CDR2 is SYGVKD in the germline V gene. The V and J ends lost 6 bases and 0 bases, in that order; junction bases with no gene match: 7. This CDR3 region has 17 residues. Genomic DNA, the template, was used for profiling of the TCR beta VDJ and CDR3. TCRdb recomputed calls from the reads with MiXCR, one row per CDR3 protein. The sample consists of approximately 220,000 distinct CDR3 sequences, about half of them appearing once.

The sequencing sample was made of sorted CD4+, CD8+, or CD8+CD57+ T cells (not recorded which) from PBMCs. The TCR was taken from a human donor with aplastic anemia. The chain couples TRBV10-3 to TRBJ2-3, with 12 bases lining up with TRBD2. The DNA for the CDR3 is TGTGCCATCAGCCCGGCTAGCGGGGGGGGTAGCACAGATACGCAGTATTTT. It is translated as CAISPASGGGSTDTQYF.